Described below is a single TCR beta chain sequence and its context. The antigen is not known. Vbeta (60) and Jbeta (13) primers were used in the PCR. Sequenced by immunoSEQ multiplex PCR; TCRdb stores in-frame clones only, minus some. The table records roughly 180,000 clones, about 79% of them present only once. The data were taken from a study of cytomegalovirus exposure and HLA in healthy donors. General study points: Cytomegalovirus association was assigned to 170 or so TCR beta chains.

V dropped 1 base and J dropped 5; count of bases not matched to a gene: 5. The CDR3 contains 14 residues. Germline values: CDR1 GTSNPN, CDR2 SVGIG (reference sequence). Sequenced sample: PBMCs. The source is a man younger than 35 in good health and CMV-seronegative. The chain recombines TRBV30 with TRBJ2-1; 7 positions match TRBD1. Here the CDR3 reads CAWSGTGFNNEQFF. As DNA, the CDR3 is TGTGCCTGGAGTGGGACAGGATTCAACAATGAGCAGTTCTTC.